This passage covers 23 T cell receptor beta chains from one sample sequenced in a study of cytomegalovirus exposure and HLA in healthy donors. 60 Vbeta and 13 Jbeta primers were used in PCR. This table comes from immunoSEQ multiplex PCR, and its TCRdb copy is limited to in-frame clones, with some not included. This table has 100,000 to 150,000 clones, around 77% appearing once. Input material: PBMCs. These receptors were taken from a woman aged 60 to 75 in good health and CMV-seronegative.

The chain employs TRBV28 and TRBJ2-1, with a weak D call TRBD2 (5 bases). CDR1 and CDR2 (germline): MDHEN, SYDVKM. This CDR3 has 13 residues. V lost 7 bases and J 9 bases, leaving 16 bases between the germline ends. The CDR3 reads CASIFGVTGEQFF. CDR3 nucleotide sequence: TGTGCCAGCATCTTCGGGGTGACGGGTGAGCAGTTCTTC. The full variable domain, with the rest looked up from reference TRBV28 and TRBJ2-1, is DVKVTQSSRYLVKRTGEKVFLECVQDMDHENMFWYRQDPGLGLRLIYFSYDVKMKEKGDIPEGYSVSREKKERFSLILESASTNQTSMYLCASIFGVTGEQFFGPGTRLTVL.

The rearrangement joins TRBV2 to TRBJ2-2, with 9 bases fitting TRBD1. Germline values: CDR1 SNHLY, CDR2 FYNNEI. This CDR3 is built from 18 residues. V shed 7 bases, J shed 3 bases, and the junction held 15 bases outside the gene matches. CDR3 in amino acids: CASIHLLGTGYDTGELFF. The DNA for the CDR3 is TGTGCCAGCATCCATCTTCTGGGGACAGGGTACGACACCGGGGAGCTGTTTTTT.

DNA of the CDR3: TGCGCCAGCAGCTTGGGGGGGGTTCATGGTAATGAAAAACTGTTTTTT. Translation: CASSLGGVHGNEKLFF. J is TRBJ1-4 and V is TRBV5-1, with TRBD1 as a possible D gene (5 bases). CDR1 SGHRS and CDR2 YFSETQ come from the germline V gene. The CDR3 is made up of 16 amino acids. Trimming pared 0 bases from V and 4 bases from J, leaving 13 bases between.

This chain connects TRBV15 to TRBJ1-1; D is possibly TRBD1 (5 bases). Germline CDR1 is LNHNV and CDR2 is YYDKDF (reference sequence). CDR3 size: 13 residues. The germline V and J ends were trimmed by 0 bases and 8 bases, with 10 bases remaining between them. This CDR3 is CATSREPEGEAFF. The DNA of the CDR3 is TGTGCCACCAGCAGAGAACCGGAGGGGGAAGCTTTCTTT.

The rearrangement uses TRBV4-1 and TRBJ2-1; a possible D gene is TRBD2 (5 bases). Germline V lookup: CDR1 MGHRA, CDR2 YSYEKL. There are 14 residues in the CDR3. The V gene lost 1 base and the J gene lost 8 bases, with 12 bases spanning the gap. The CDR3 here is CASSQAEGMDEQFF. The CDR3, as DNA: TGCGCCAGCAGCCAAGCTGAGGGAATGGATGAGCAGTTCTTC.

J is TRBJ2-7 and V is TRBV6-6; 10 nucleotides align to TRBD1. V lost 5 bases, J lost 6 bases, and 4 bases stayed unmatched. Germline V CDR1 and CDR2: MNHNY, SVGAGI (reference sequence). This CDR3 region has 13 residues. The CDR3 is CASSLWTGGEQYF. CDR3 coding DNA: TGTGCCAGCAGTCTATGGACAGGGGGCGAGCAGTACTTC.

Comments on this clone: A read error may produce the germline difference seen at one junction end. The chain has TRBV4-1 and TRBJ1-2; D perhaps matches TRBD1 (5 bases). The germline CDR1 and CDR2 sequences are MGHRA and YSYEKL. This CDR3 contains 15 residues. CDR3 DNA: TGCGCCAGCAGCCTTCAAACCGGGACTAACTATGGCCACACCTTC. This encodes CASSLQTGTNYGHTF.

The V call is TRBV6-1, the J call TRBJ2-7; 9 bases are a match to TRBD1. This CDR3 comprises 15 residues. Germline-derived CDR1 and CDR2 are MNHNS and SASEGT. After removal of 0 bases from V and 5 bases from J, the junction contained 5 bases not matched to a gene. The CDR3 DNA sequence: TGTGCCAGCAGTGAAGCGGACAGGGGTTTTAACGAGCAGTACTTC. It yields the protein CASSEADRGFNEQYF.

This clone has a single count. The V gene is TRBV30, the J gene TRBJ1-2; 9 nucleotides agree with TRBD1. Trimming at V came to 8 bases and at J to 3 bases, leaving 13 bases not matched to a gene. Germline assignment: CDR1 GTSNPN and CDR2 SVGIG (reference sequence). CDR3 length equals 15 residues. The CDR3 reads CAGRGDREIYYGYTF. The CDR3 nucleotides are TGTGCCGGGCGAGGGGACAGGGAAATTTACTATGGCTACACCTTC.

The chain is built from TRBV19 and TRBJ1-2; the match to TRBD1 covers 7 bases. The CDR3 totals 14 residues. Germline V gene data show CDR1 as LNHDA and CDR2 as SQIVND (reference sequence). Trimming removed 3 bases from V and 5 bases from J; junction bases left unmatched: 6. In DNA, the CDR3 is TGTGCCAGTAGTATCCAGACAGGGCTGTATGGCTACACCTTC. It specifies CASSIQTGLYGYTF. Combining the CDR3 with reference TRBV19 and TRBJ1-2 gives the whole variable domain DGGITQSPKYLFRKEGQNVTLSCEQNLNHDAMYWYRQDPGQGLRLIYYSQIVNDFQKGDIAEGYSVSREKKESFPLTVTSAQKNPTAFYLCASSIQTGLYGYTFGSGTRLTVV.

V is TRBV21-1 and J is TRBJ2-2; the table calls TRBD2, which could not be checked here. TRBV21-1 is a pseudogene locus. This CDR3 has 16 residues. CDR3 loop: CASSQLAGVGTGELFF. The CDR3 nucleotides are TGTGCCAGCAGCCAACTAGCGGGAGTGGGCACCGGGGAGCTGTTTTTT.

V and J are TRBV11-2 and TRBJ2-5; 7 positions agree with TRBD1. J was trimmed by 5 bases and V by 5 bases; bases with no gene match: 5. Germline V gene data show CDR1 as SGHAT and CDR2 as FQNNGV. This CDR3 has 13 residues. The chain's CDR3 is CASSRDSRETQYF. The CDR3 DNA is TGTGCCAGCAGCCGGGACAGTAGGGAGACCCAGTACTTC.

The chain uses TRBV2 and TRBJ1-6; the D is unclear. The germline CDR1 and CDR2 sequences are SNHLY and FYNNEI. There are 14 residues in the CDR3. V was trimmed by 6 bases and J by 4 bases, leaving 10 bases between them. The CDR3 loop is CASSNRVYNSPLHF. The CDR3 bases are TGTGCCAGCAGCAACAGAGTGTATAATTCACCCCTCCACTTT.

In the case of this clone: The junction departs from the called germline gene at one end, perhaps through a read error. The chain joins TRBV7-9 to TRBJ1-2, with D possibly being TRBD1 (5 bases). Germline CDR1 is SEHNR and CDR2 is FQNEAQ (reference sequence). The CDR3 has 15 amino acids. CDR3 nucleotide sequence: TGTTCCAGCAACTCTCGAAAACAGGTCATGGGGGGCTACACCTTC. Amino acids: CSSNSRKQVMGGYTF.

CDR3 sequence (DNA): TGTGCCAGCAGTAACCACCACGCGGGAGGGCCCGACGGGGAGCTGTTTTTT. It specifies CASSNHHAGGPDGELFF. The chain combines TRBV6-7 with TRBJ2-2; 9 bases map to TRBD2. TRBV6-7 is flagged as an ORF with uncertain function. Trimming cost V 5 bases and J 7 bases; bases outside gene matches: 14. The CDR3 covers 17 residues.

The V call is TRBV11-2, the J call TRBJ2-1; TRBD2 might be the D (6 bases). From germline, CDR1 is SGHAT and CDR2 FQNNGV. V lost 3 bases and J lost 3, with 12 bases in between. This CDR3 comprises 15 residues. CDR3 in amino acids: CASSFGTGNYNEQFF. CDR3 bases: TGTGCCAGCAGCTTCGGGACTGGAAACTACAATGAGCAGTTCTTC.

The genes are TRBV30 and TRBJ1-2; 7 bases are shared with TRBD1. Trimming took 0 bases from V and 8 from J; bases not matched to a gene: 6. Germline CDR1 reads GTSNPN; CDR2 reads SVGIG (reference sequence). CDR3 length: 13 amino acids. As DNA, the CDR3 is TGTGCCTGGAGTGTAAAGGGGGCGAGGGGCTACACCTTC. Translation: CAWSVKGARGYTF.

J is TRBJ2-7 and V is TRBV18; TRBD1 matches 7 bases. The V gene end was trimmed by 6 bases and the J gene end by 2 bases; junction bases not matched to a gene: 4. In germline, CDR1 is KGHSH, CDR2 LQKENI. The CDR3 has 13 amino acids. CDR3 region: CASSPQGAYEQYF. As DNA, the CDR3 is TGTGCCAGCTCTCCCCAGGGGGCCTACGAGCAGTACTTC.

This chain joins TRBV5-1 and TRBJ2-5, with 7 bases fitting TRBD2. The junction had 10 bases not matched to a gene; V was cut back by 8 bases and J by 0 bases. Germline V gene sequence: CDR1 SGHRS, CDR2 YFSETQ. CDR3 length equals 15 residues. The CDR3 DNA follows: TGCGCCAGTGGGAGCGCGGGGGAGTACCAAGAGACCCAGTACTTC. Translating it yields CASGSAGEYQETQYF.

The chain employs TRBV28 and TRBJ1-5; unclear D gene. CDR1 is MDHEN, CDR2 SYDVKM, per germline. Deletions cut 4 bases from V and 6 bases from J, with 19 bases between. This CDR3 comprises 16 residues. This CDR3 is CASSSGHAAVPQPQHF. The CDR3, as DNA: TGTGCCAGCAGTTCCGGCCATGCCGCGGTTCCTCAGCCCCAGCATTTT.

The gene calls are TRBV5-1 and TRBJ2-5; a weak D match, TRBD2 (6 bases). Germline V lookup: CDR1 SGHRS, CDR2 YFSETQ. CDR3 length: 14 residues. V was shortened by 0 bases and J by 5 bases, with 11 bases between the two germline ends. The CDR3 region is CASSLAGVEETQYF. CDR3 sequence (DNA): TGCGCCAGCAGCTTGGCGGGGGTGGAGGAGACCCAGTACTTC.

This clone has only a few counts. The J gene is TRBJ2-6, the V gene TRBV5-1; D unclear. V gave up 2 bases and J gave up 0 bases, with 12 bases separating them. The germline CDR1 and CDR2 sequences are SGHRS and YFSETQ. This CDR3 has 17 residues. The CDR3 nucleotides are TGCGCCAGCAGCTTAACACCCCCCAGCTCTGGGGCCAACGTCCTGACTTTC. It codes for CASSLTPPSSGANVLTF.

The genes are TRBV6-4 and TRBJ1-2; no firm D call. The CDR3 loop spans 15 amino acids. V was shortened by 7 bases and J by 8 bases, with 23 bases between the two germline ends. Germline loops: CDR1 MRHNA, CDR2 SNTAGT. CDR3 sequence reads: CASKTSQAASIGYTF. CDR3 DNA: TGTGCCAGCAAAACTAGCCAGGCCGCGAGTATCGGCTACACCTTC.